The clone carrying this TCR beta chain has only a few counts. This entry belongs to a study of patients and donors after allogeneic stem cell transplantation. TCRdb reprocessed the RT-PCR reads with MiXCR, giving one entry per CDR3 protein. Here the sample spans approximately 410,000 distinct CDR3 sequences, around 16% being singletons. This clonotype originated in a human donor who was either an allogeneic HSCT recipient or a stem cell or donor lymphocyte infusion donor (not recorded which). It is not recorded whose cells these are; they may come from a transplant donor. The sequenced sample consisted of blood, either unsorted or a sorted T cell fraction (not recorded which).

The CDR3 coding sequence is TGTGCCAGCAGCGTTACTAGCCGCGGGGAGCTGTTTTTT. Translating gives CASSVTSRGELFF. This chain connects TRBV9 to TRBJ2-2; perhaps TRBD2 as D (6 bases). Germline assignment: CDR1 SGDLS and CDR2 YYNGEE. The germline V and J ends were trimmed by 2 bases and 7 bases, with 9 bases remaining between them. The CDR3 totals 13 residues.